Listed below are T cell receptor beta chains from one sample, sequenced in a study of metastatic and nonmetastatic thyroid tumors. TCRdb reanalyzed the PCR reads via MiXCR. Among about 33,000 clones listed, over 15% were seen once. The material sequenced was blood. These TCRs come from a male donor with papillary thyroid cancer or a benign thyroid nodule (not recorded which). Some clones in this sample may be carry-over from other donors' samples. Both conserved end residues are part of each CDR3. The D gene is left open where the match is weak. The listing skips clone size in some rows; elsewhere it reads once, few, many or a size class.

V gene	J gene	clone size	D gene	CDR3 DNA	CDR3 protein
TRBV20-1	TRBJ2-1	many	.	TGCAGTGGACATGCGAGCTCCTACAATGAGCAGTTCTTC	CSGHASSYNEQFF
TRBV4-1	TRBJ2-7	large	.	TGCGCCAGCAGCCAAGTTGTTCAAAGCGAGCAGTACTTC	CASSQVVQSEQYF
TRBV30	TRBJ2-1	.	TRBD1	TGTGCCTGGAGTGTGGGACAGGGGGGTGGCAATGAGCAGTTCTTC	CAWSVGQGGGNEQFF
TRBV9	TRBJ2-5	many	.	TGTGCCAGCAGCGTAGATGAGACGGGGCAAGAGACCCAGTACTTC	CASSVDETGQETQYF
TRBV28	TRBJ2-7	medium-sized	.	TGTGCCAGCAGTTCCCCCTCCCTGTACGAGCAGTACTTC	CASSSPSLYEQYF
TRBV2	TRBJ1-1	many	.	TGTGCCAGCCAAGGACGGACGAACACTGAAGCTTTCTTT	CASQGRTNTEAFF
TRBV15	TRBJ2-7	many	.	TGTGCCACCAGCAGAGATGGGGGGCCCTACGAGCAGTACTTC	CATSRDGGPYEQYF
TRBV18	TRBJ2-7	many	TRBD2	TGTGCCAGCTCATTGGGGGAAAGCGGGAGTGTTGGGCAGTACTTC	CASSLGESGSVGQYF
TRBV7-9	TRBJ1-1	many	.	TGTGCCAGCAGCTCTATTCGTGTGGGCACTGAAGCTTTCTTT	CASSSIRVGTEAFF
TRBV3-1	TRBJ2-3	many	.	TGTGCCAGCAGCCAAGGACGCTCCTCACGATCAGATACGCAGTATTTT	CASSQGRSSRSDTQYF
TRBV7-9	TRBJ2-7	many	.	TGTGCCAGCAGCTCCACTAAGGGGGGTGCTGAGCAGTACTTC	CASSSTKGGAEQYF
TRBV4-1	TRBJ2-1	many	.	TGCGCCAGCAGCCAAGAGCCCAGATACAATGAGCAGTTCTTC	CASSQEPRYNEQFF
TRBV11-2	TRBJ2-7	.	.	TGTGCCAGCAGCTTAAAACAGGGGGAGGGCCGCGAGCAGTACTTC	CASSLKQGEGREQYF
TRBV6-1	TRBJ1-1	few	.	TGTGCCAGCGGGGCAGGGAACACTGAAGCTTTCTTT	CASGAGNTEAFF
TRBV6-4	TRBJ2-6	.	.	TGTGCCAGCAGTGACTCGGGCGGTGGGGCCAACGTCCTGACTTTC	CASSDSGGGANVLTF
TRBV5-4	TRBJ2-7	few	TRBD2	TGTGCCAGCAGCCGGACTAGCGGGGCCTCCTACGAGCAGTACTTC	CASSRTSGASYEQYF
TRBV6-1	TRBJ1-5	few	TRBD1	TGTGCCAGCCTGACAGGGGGCGCAGGTCAGCCCCAGCATTTT	CASLTGGAGQPQHF
TRBV19	TRBJ2-2	many	TRBD2	TGTGCCAGTAGTACGACCGGGACTAGCACCGGGGAGCTGTTTTTT	CASSTTGTSTGELFF
TRBV2	TRBJ2-7	many	TRBD2	TGTGCCAGCAGTGCCCGGGAGGGCTACGAGCAGTACTTC	CASSAREGYEQYF
TRBV2	TRBJ2-7	many	.	TGTGCCAGCAGTGAGCCGGGGCTCAACGAGCAGTACTTC	CASSEPGLNEQYF
TRBV20-1	TRBJ2-5	many	.	TGCAGTGCTAGAGGGGGCACCCCCGGGGAGACCCAGTACTTC	CSARGGTPGETQYF
TRBV4-2	TRBJ2-5	many	TRBD2	TGTGCCAGCAGCCGCGGGACTAGCGGGGAAGAGACCCAGTACTTC	CASSRGTSGEETQYF
TRBV12-3/TRBV12-4	TRBJ2-7	.	.	TGTGCCAGCAGTTTCTACGAGCAGTACTTC	CASSFYEQYF